This T cell receptor (beta chain) is drawn from a study of shared clonotypes between healthy human individuals (dated by TCRdb to the early 2020s). Study-level background: Three men and a couple of women, aged 18 to 49 years, made up the cohort. To estimate repertoire size and how much clonotype sharing occurs between individuals, the study deeply sequenced the blood TCR repertoires of roughly 5 healthy adults. To increase sequencing depth and limit assay-specific biases, TCR repertoire library preparation and sequencing were carried out by different laboratories using diverse techniques. Leukapheresis yielded between about 0.9 and 9 billion PBMCs per donor.

Study-level results and caveats: The small number of donors limited the genetic and exposure-history diversity represented. Sampling was restricted to blood, and TCR repertoires in tissue are likely to differ from TCR repertoires in blood. Pairwise subsampling led to the expectation that sequencing depth would affect the degree of clonotype sharing among donors.

Healthy HIV-negative adults with no recently reported acute infections or vaccinations were included as donors. Every donor was a Caucasian adult living in Nashville, Tennessee, USA. For unsorted samples, 84 million or so PBMCs were counted, and genomic DNA was extracted using the QIAamp DNA Blood Mini kit. After blood collection by leukapheresis, PBMCs were isolated using Ficoll-Histopaque density gradient centrifugation and then cryopreserved in the vapor phase of liquid nitrogen. About this clone itself: Its binding antigen is unknown. The sample holds no much larger clone one base away, and base qualities are not on file.

Using the deep immunoSEQ assay, TCR CDR3 regions were amplified from genomic DNA by multiplex PCR. Extracted genomic DNA from each cell subset was spread evenly across all wells of several immunoSEQ 96-well plates, with each plate serving as a replicate. For unsorted PBMC, about 300 ng of genomic DNA, equivalent to around 30,000 T cell genomes, went into each replicate PCR. Ten immunoSEQ deep assay plates were used to sequence unsorted PBMC genomic DNA. Purified libraries were measured with a Qubit 3.0 fluorometer, size-checked on a Bioanalyzer 2100, and measured again with the KAPA Library Quantification kit. A separate single-read 150-cycle Illumina NextSeq 550 flow cell was used to sequence each immunoSEQ 96-well plate. Concerning the study's data processing: Because the immunoSEQ output included only junctional sequences and no quality scores, the filtering could not be the same as the filtering used for full-length reads. Sequences were annotated with PyIR, a Python wrapper for IgBLAST v1.9, and V/J genes and CDR3 were assigned using IMGT germline references. Reads with weak V/J assignments (E-value above 1e-6), missing CDR3, stop codons, out-of-frame junctions, or ambiguous translated residues were removed. V3J clonotypes were defined as sequences sharing the same inferred V gene, J gene, and CDR3 amino acid sequence. To compute the percentage overlap between repertoires, the number of shared unique clonotypes was divided by the size of the smaller repertoire. RTK rarefaction, the Chao1 estimator, and Recon v2.1 estimates of unobserved clonotypes were used to assess repertoire richness. In TCRdb, the immuneACCESS table is reduced to in-frame sequences with V and J assigned. These tables do not hold every clone; where another copy was compared, an unresolved V gene accounts for under half, and the others remain unexplained. For V, J and clone size, that table is used; D and trimming come from the DNA. The sample table shows 450,000 to 600,000 clones, and around 74% are seen once. The top ten clonotypes cover under 15% of the sample.

Sequencing was carried out using PBMCs. This TCR came from a woman between 35 and 50 years old in good health. Some clones in this sample may be carry-over from other donors' samples.

The sequenced DNA is TGTGCCTTAATTCCCGGGACTGCGGACTACGAGCAGTACTTC. Its product reads: CALIPGTADYEQYF. The chain was built from TRBV30 and TRBJ2-7; TRBD2 is perhaps the D gene, given 6 matching bases. Its CDR3 holds 14 amino acids, cysteine through phenylalanine. The retained sequence is limited to the CDR3, 42 bases, with the frame set at the first base. At the junction V is shortened by 7 bases and J by 3 bases, with 19 bases in between. The germline V gene (reference sequence) provides CDR1 GTSNPN and CDR2 SVGIG.